The clone carrying this T cell receptor (beta chain) was seen a few times. Its antigen is unidentified. MiXCR was run by TCRdb on the 5' RACE reads, yielding one entry per CDR3 protein. The top ten clones hold just over 2% of a sample with 130,000 to 150,000 distinct CDR3 sequences, roughly 6.2% of them seen once. The length of the CDR3 is 13 residues. The junction had 6 bases not matched to a gene; V was cut back by 2 bases and J by 9 bases. Germline lookup yields CDR1 MNHEY and CDR2 SVGAGI. The data were obtained in a study of T-cell memory formation after mild COVID-19. Background on the study: Largely, TCR clusters stayed within a single donor.

Points from the study as a whole: Clones that got smaller from day 15 to 85 had even CD4/CD8, while clones growing later tipped toward CD4+. In pre-infection memory, a portion of responding clones appeared, which suggested that cross-reactive memory joined.

The sample comprised PBMCs or a T cell subset sorted from them (not recorded which). V usage is TRBV6-5 and J usage is TRBJ1-1; 7 bases line up with TRBD1. The sequence was obtained from an adult woman who had mild COVID-19 (a few samples of this study predate the infection). Cell type and time point are not known. CDR3 sequence reads: CASSYTGDKKAFF. The CDR3 DNA reads as TGTGCCAGCAGTTACACAGGGGATAAAAAAGCTTTCTTT.